This T cell receptor (beta chain) was captured by sequencing in a study of cytomegalovirus exposure and HLA in healthy donors. Details on this clone: Its matching antigen is unknown.

Trimming took off 7 bases at V and 6 bases at J, with 10 bases between the two ends. The CDR3 runs to 12 residues. Germline assignment: CDR1 LNHDA and CDR2 SQIVND (reference sequence). This PCR relied on a set of 60 Vbeta primers and 13 Jbeta primers. Profiling relied on immunoSEQ multiplex PCR, and the TCRdb table lists in-frame clones only, not all of them. Among under 200,000 clones listed, roughly 80% were seen once. Regarding the study as a whole: Whilst most TCR sequences proved rare, a subset of public TCRs occurred across many donors. Another analysis was done later, and it associated fewer than 20,000 TCR beta sequences with HLA alleles at 0.05 false discovery rate. Earlier analysis found most TCR beta V segments productive about 90% or about 30% of the time.

Sequencing input: PBMCs. The TCR originated in a male donor in good health and CMV-seronegative. The genes are TRBV19 and TRBJ2-1; D might be TRBD2 (5 bases). The CDR3 region is CASTMGVNEQFF. The CDR3 nucleotides read TGTGCCAGTACCATGGGAGTCAATGAGCAGTTCTTC.